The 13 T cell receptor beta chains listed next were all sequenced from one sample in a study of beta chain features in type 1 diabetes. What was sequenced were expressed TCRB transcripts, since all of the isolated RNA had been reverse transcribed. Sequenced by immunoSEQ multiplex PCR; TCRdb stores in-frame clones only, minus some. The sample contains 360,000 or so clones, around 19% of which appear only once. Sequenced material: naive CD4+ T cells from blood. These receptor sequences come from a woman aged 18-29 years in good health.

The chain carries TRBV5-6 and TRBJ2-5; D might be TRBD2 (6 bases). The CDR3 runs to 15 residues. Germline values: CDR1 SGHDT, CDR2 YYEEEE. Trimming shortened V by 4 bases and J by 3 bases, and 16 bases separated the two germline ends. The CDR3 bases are TGTGCCAGCAGCCCCTCACGGGGGAGAAAAGAGACCCAGTACTTC. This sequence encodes CASSPSRGRKETQYF.

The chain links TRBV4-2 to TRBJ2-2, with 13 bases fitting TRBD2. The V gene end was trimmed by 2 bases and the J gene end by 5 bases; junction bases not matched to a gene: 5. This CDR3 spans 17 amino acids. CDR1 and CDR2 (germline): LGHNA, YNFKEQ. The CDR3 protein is CASSQWTSGSSTGELFF. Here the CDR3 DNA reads TGTGCCAGCAGCCAATGGACTAGCGGGAGTTCTACCGGGGAGCTGTTTTTT.

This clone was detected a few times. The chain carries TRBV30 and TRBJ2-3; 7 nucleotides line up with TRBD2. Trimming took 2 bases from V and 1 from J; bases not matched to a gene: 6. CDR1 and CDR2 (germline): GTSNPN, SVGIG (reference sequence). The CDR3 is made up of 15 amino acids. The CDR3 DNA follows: TGTGCCTGGAGTACCCCGGGAGGAGGCACAGATACGCAGTATTTT. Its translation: CAWSTPGGGTDTQYF.

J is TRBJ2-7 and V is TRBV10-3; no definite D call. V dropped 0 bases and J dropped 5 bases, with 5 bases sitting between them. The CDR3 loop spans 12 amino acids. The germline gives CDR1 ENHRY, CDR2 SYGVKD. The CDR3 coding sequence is TGTGCCATCAGTGAGTCCCGAGACGAGCAGTACTTC. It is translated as CAISESRDEQYF.

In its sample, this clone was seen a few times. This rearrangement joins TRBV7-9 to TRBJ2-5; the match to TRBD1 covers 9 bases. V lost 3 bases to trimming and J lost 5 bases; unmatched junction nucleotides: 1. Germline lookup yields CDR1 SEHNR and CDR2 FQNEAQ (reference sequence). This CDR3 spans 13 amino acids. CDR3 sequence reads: CASSFGTGETQYF. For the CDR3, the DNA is TGTGCCAGCAGCTTCGGGACAGGGGAGACCCAGTACTTC.

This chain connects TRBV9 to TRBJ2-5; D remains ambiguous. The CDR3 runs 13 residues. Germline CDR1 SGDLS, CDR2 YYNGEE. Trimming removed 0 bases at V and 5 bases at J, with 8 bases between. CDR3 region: CASSVATEETQYF. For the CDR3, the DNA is TGTGCCAGCAGCGTAGCTACTGAGGAGACCCAGTACTTC.

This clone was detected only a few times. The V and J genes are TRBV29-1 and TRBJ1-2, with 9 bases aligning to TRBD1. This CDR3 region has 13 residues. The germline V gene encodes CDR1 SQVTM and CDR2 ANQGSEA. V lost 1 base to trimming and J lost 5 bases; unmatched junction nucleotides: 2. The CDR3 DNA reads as TGCAGCGTTGAAGCAGGGACAGGGTATGGCTACACCTTC. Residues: CSVEAGTGYGYTF. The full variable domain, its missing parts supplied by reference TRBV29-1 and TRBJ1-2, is SAVISQKPSRDICQRGTSLTIQCQVDSQVTMMFWYRQQPGQSLTLIATANQGSEATYESGFVIDKFPISRPNLTFSTLTVSNMSPEDSSIYLCSVEAGTGYGYTFGSGTRLTVV.

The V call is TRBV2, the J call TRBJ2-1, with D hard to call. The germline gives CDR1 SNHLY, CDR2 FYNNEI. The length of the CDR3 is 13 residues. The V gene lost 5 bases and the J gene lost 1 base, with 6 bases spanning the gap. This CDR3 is CASSRVSYNEQFF. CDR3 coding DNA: TGTGCCAGCAGTCGAGTATCCTACAATGAGCAGTTCTTC.

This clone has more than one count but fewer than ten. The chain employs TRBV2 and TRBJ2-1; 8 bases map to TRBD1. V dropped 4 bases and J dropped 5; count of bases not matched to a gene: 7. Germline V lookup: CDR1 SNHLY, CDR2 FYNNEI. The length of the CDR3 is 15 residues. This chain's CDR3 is CASSADRGMHNEQFF. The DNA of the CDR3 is TGTGCCAGCAGTGCTGACAGGGGTATGCACAATGAGCAGTTCTTC.

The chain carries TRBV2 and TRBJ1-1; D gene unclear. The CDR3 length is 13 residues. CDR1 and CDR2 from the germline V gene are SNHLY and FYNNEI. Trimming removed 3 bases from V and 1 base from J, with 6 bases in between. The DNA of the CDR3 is TGTGCCAGCAGTGAGTCGTGGAACACTGAAGCTTTCTTT. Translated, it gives CASSESWNTEAFF.

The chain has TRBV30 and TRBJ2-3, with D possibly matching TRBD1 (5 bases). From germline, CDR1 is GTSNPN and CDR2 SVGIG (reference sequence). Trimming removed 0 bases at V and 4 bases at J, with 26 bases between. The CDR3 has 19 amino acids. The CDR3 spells CAWSVRRSTGRTFADTQYF. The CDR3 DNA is TGTGCCTGGAGTGTCCGTCGTTCGACTGGACGGACATTTGCAGATACGCAGTATTTT.

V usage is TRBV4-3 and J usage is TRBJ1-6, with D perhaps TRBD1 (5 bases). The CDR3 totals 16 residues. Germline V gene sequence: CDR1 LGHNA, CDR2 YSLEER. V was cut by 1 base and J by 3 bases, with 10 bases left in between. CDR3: CASSQGGTLYNSPLHF. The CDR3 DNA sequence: TGCGCCAGCAGCCAAGGGGGCACGCTCTATAATTCACCCCTCCACTTT.

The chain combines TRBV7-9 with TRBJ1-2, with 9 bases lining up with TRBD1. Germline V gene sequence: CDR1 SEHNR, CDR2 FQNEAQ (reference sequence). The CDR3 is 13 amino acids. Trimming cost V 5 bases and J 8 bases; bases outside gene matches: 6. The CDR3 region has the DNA TGTGCCAGCAGCCGGGACAGGGAAGGAGGCTACACCTTC. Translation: CASSRDREGGYTF.